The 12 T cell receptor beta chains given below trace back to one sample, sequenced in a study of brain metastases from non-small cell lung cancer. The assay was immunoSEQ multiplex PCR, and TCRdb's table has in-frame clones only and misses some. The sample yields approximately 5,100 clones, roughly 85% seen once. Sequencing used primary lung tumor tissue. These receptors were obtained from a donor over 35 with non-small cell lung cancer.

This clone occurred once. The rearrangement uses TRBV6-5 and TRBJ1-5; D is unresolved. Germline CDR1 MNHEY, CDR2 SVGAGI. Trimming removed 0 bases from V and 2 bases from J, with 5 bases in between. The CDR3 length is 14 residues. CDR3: CASSYSNGNQPQHF. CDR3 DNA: TGTGCCAGCAGTTACTCGAATGGCAATCAGCCCCAGCATTTT.

The CDR3 DNA follows: TGTGCCTGGAGTGAGGGGATGAATGAAAAACTGTTTTTT. Its protein product is CAWSEGMNEKLFF. The chain is built from TRBV30 and TRBJ1-4; a weak D match, TRBD1 (5 bases). Trimming took off 1 base at V and 5 bases at J, with 8 bases between the two ends. Germline CDR1 and CDR2: GTSNPN and SVGIG (reference sequence). The length of the CDR3 is 13 residues.

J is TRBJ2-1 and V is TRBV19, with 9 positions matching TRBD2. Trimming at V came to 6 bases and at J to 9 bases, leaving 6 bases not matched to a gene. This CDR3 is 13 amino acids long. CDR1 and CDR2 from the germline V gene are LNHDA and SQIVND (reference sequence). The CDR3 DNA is TGTGCCAGTAGGCTAGCGGGAAAAGGTGAGCAGTTCTTC. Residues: CASRLAGKGEQFF.

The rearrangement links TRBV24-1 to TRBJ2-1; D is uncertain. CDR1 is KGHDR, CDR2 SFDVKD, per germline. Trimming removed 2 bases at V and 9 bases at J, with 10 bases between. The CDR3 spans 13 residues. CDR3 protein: CATSDSSIGEQFF. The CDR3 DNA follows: TGTGCCACCAGTGATTCGTCCATCGGTGAGCAGTTCTTC.

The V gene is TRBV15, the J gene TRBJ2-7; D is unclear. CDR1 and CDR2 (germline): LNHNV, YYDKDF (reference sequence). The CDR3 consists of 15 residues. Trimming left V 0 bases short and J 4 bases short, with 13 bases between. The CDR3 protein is CATSRDVSSRYEQYF. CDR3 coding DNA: TGTGCCACCAGCAGAGATGTATCCAGCCGGTACGAGCAGTACTTC.

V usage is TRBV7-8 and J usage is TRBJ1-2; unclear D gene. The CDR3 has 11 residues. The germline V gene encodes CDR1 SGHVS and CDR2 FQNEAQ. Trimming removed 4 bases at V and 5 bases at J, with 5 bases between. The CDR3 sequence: CASSSSYGYTF. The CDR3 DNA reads TGTGCCAGCAGCTCATCGTATGGCTACACCTTC.

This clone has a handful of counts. The chain's CDR3 is CASSIVESGPYEQYF. The CDR3 region has the DNA TGTGCCAGTAGTATAGTGGAGTCAGGACCCTACGAGCAGTACTTC. The chain employs TRBV19 and TRBJ2-7, with D hard to call. The V end was cut by 1 base, the J end by 2 bases, with 12 bases between. Looked up from germline, CDR1 is LNHDA and CDR2 is SQIVND (reference sequence). This CDR3 is built from 15 residues.

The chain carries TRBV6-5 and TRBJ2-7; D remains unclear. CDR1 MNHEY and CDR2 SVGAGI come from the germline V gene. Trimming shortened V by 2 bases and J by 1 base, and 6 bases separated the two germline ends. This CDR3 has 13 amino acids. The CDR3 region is CASSYRQSYEQYF. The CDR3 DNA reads TGTGCCAGCAGTTACCGGCAGTCCTACGAGCAGTACTTC.

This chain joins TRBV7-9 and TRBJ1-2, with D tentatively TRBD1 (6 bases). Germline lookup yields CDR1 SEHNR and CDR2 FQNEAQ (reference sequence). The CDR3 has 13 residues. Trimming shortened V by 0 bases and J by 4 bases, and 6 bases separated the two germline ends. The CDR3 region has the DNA TGTGCCAGCAGCTTAGCAGGGGGCTATGGCTACACCTTC. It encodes CASSLAGGYGYTF.

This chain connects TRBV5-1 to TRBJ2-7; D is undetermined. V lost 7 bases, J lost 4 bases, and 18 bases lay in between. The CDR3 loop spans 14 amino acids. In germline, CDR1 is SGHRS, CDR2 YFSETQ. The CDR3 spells CASSPGRSVYEQYF. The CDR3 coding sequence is TGCGCCAGCTCGCCCGGCCGCTCGGTGTACGAGCAGTACTTC.

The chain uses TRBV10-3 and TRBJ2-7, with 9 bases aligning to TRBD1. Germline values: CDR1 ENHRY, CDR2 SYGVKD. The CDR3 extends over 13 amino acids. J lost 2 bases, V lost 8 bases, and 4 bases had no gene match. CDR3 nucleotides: TGTGCCATCCAAGACAGGGGGGCCTACGAGCAGTACTTC. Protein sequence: CAIQDRGAYEQYF.

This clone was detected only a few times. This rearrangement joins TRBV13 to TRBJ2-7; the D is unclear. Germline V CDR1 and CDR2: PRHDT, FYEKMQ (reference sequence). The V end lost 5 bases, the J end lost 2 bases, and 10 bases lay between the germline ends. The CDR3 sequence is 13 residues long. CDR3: CASSRTTTYEQYF. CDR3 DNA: TGTGCCAGCAGCCGAACGACGACCTACGAGCAGTACTTC.